The 18 T cell receptor beta chains given below trace back to one sample, sequenced in a study of blood T cell repertoires in COVID-19. Sequenced by immunoSEQ multiplex PCR; TCRdb stores in-frame clones only, minus some. The profile shows about 250,000 clones, about 91% of them singletons. Material for sequencing was peripheral blood. The receptors come from a man older than 75 with acute or convalescent COVID-19.

The J gene is TRBJ1-1, the V gene TRBV5-1; 8 bases map to TRBD1. CDR1 and CDR2 (germline): SGHRS, YFSETQ. The V and J ends lost 4 bases and 0 bases, in that order; junction bases with no gene match: 8. The CDR3 sequence is 16 residues long. CDR3: CASSPGTGLMNTEAFF. Here the CDR3 DNA reads TGCGCCAGCAGCCCCGGGACAGGCCTAATGAACACTGAAGCTTTCTTT.

The chain links TRBV12-3 or TRBV12-4 to TRBJ2-1; no clear D. V lost 6 bases and J 7 bases, leaving 7 bases between the germline ends. This CDR3 spans 11 amino acids. CDR3 residues: CASRATNEQFF. CDR3 coding DNA: TGTGCCAGCAGAGCAACGAATGAGCAGTTCTTC.

The chain joins TRBV14 to TRBJ2-5; D remains ambiguous. The CDR3 runs to 13 residues. CDR1 is SGHDN and CDR2 is FVKESK in the germline V gene. V gave up 0 bases and J gave up 9 bases, with 11 bases separating them. The CDR3 nucleotides read TGTGCCAGCAGCCAAGAGACACGGATCGCCCAGTACTTC. As protein: CASSQETRIAQYF.

This chain connects TRBV3-1 (or the pseudogene TRBV3-2) to TRBJ1-2; 7 nucleotides line up with TRBD1. In germline, CDR1 is LGHDT, CDR2 YNNKEL (reference sequence). The V gene end was trimmed by 4 bases and the J gene end by 2 bases; junction bases not matched to a gene: 7. The CDR3 contains 15 residues. CDR3: CASSLGAGGNYGYTF. CDR3 nucleotides: TGTGCCAGCAGCCTAGGGGCAGGGGGAAACTATGGCTACACCTTC.

This chain uses TRBV27 with TRBJ1-6, with 10 bases lining up with TRBD1. V gave up 6 bases and J gave up 5 bases; unmatched junction bases: 4. Germline CDR1 is MNHEY and CDR2 is SMNVEV (reference sequence). The CDR3 is 15 amino acids. The CDR3 DNA is TGTGCCAGCAGCGACAGGGGGCTAAATAATTCACCCCTCCACTTT. It codes for CASSDRGLNNSPLHF.

This rearrangement joins TRBV18 to TRBJ2-2; D gene uncertain. The germline gives CDR1 KGHSH, CDR2 LQKENI. The V end lost 2 bases, the J end lost 1 base, and 8 bases lay between the germline ends. The CDR3 is 15 amino acids. This CDR3 reads CASSPVSKNTGELFF. The CDR3 coding sequence is TGTGCCAGCTCACCAGTGTCCAAGAACACCGGGGAGCTGTTTTTT.

The genes are TRBV7-2 and TRBJ2-5; TRBD2 agrees at 10 bases. CDR1 and CDR2 (germline): SGHTA, FQGNSA. V was clipped by 4 bases and J by 5 bases; unmatched bases: 7. There are 15 residues in the CDR3. Written as DNA, the CDR3 is TGTGCCAGCAGCTCCGGACTAGCGGCAGTGGAGACCCAGTACTTC. Translated: CASSSGLAAVETQYF.

The J gene is TRBJ2-2, the V gene TRBV28; D is undetermined. The V end lost 3 bases, the J end lost 4 bases, and 12 bases lay between the germline ends. Germline values: CDR1 MDHEN, CDR2 SYDVKM. This CDR3 spans 15 amino acids. The CDR3 here is CASSLRRGFTGELFF. The CDR3 DNA reads TGTGCCAGCAGTTTGCGACGCGGATTCACCGGGGAGCTGTTTTTT.

J is TRBJ2-7 and V is TRBV2, with 9 bases aligning to TRBD1. V lost 4 bases, J lost 3 bases, and 7 bases stayed unmatched. CDR1 and CDR2 (germline): SNHLY, FYNNEI. The CDR3 loop spans 15 amino acids. The CDR3 nucleotides are TGTGCCAGCAGTGTCGCCGGGACAGGGAGCTACGAGCAGTACTTC. Its protein product is CASSVAGTGSYEQYF.

This chain joins TRBV6-6 and TRBJ2-3, with 10 bases identical to TRBD1. CDR3 size: 17 residues. V lost 6 bases, J lost 0 bases, and 9 bases stayed unmatched. Germline lookup yields CDR1 MNHNY and CDR2 SVGAGI (reference sequence). The CDR3 sequence: CASSRRTGGSSTDTQYF. DNA for the CDR3: TGTGCCAGCAGCCGACGGACAGGGGGTTCTAGCACAGATACGCAGTATTTT.

V usage is TRBV3-1 (or the pseudogene TRBV3-2) and J usage is TRBJ2-5, with a weak D call TRBD2 (6 bases). CDR1 is LGHDT, CDR2 YNNKEL, per germline (reference sequence). The CDR3 covers 13 residues. V lost 5 bases and J lost 5, with 12 bases in between. The CDR3 protein is CASSWQGGETQYF. The CDR3 DNA follows: TGTGCCAGCAGCTGGCAGGGAGGTGAGACCCAGTACTTC.

The chain is built from TRBV3-1 (or the pseudogene TRBV3-2) and TRBJ2-1; TRBD2 matches 11 bases. The CDR3 runs 18 residues. Germline V gene data show CDR1 as LGHDT and CDR2 as YNNKEL (reference sequence). Trimming cost V 1 base and J 3 bases; bases outside gene matches: 8. The CDR3 here is CASSQGPTGLADYNEQFF. The CDR3 region has the DNA TGTGCCAGCAGCCAAGGACCTACGGGACTAGCGGACTACAATGAGCAGTTCTTC.

In this sample, this clone turned up once. This sequence joins TRBV4-2 and TRBJ2-3; 8 positions match TRBD2. Germline V CDR1 and CDR2: LGHNA, YNFKEQ. The V segment lost 0 bases and the J segment 2 bases; nucleotides outside the gene matches: 22. The CDR3 is 22 amino acids. Here the CDR3 DNA reads TGTGCCAGCAGCCAAGATCGCTCCCTTGCAGGAACGGGGCGGGGGGTCACAGATACGCAGTATTTT. Amino acids: CASSQDRSLAGTGRGVTDTQYF.

This clone was counted a few times. This rearrangement joins TRBV5-6 to TRBJ2-7; D ambiguous. Trimming removed 4 bases from V and 3 bases from J, with 14 bases in between. In germline, CDR1 is SGHDT, CDR2 YYEEEE. This CDR3 region has 14 residues. The DNA for the CDR3 is TGTGCCAGCAGCCGCGAGTCAACCCTCTACGAGCAGTACTTC. Translating it yields CASSRESTLYEQYF.

The chain uses TRBV11-2 and TRBJ1-1; maybe TRBD1 (5 bases). The germline V gene has CDR1 SGHAT and CDR2 FQNNGV. Trimming pared 1 base from V and 10 bases from J, leaving 19 bases between. CDR3 length equals 15 residues. CDR3 region: CASSLASLAAGAAFF. The CDR3 DNA sequence: TGTGCCAGCAGCTTAGCTTCCCTAGCGGCCGGGGCAGCTTTCTTT.

The chain links TRBV5-7 to TRBJ1-3, with TRBD1 as a possible D gene (6 bases). TRBV5-7 is given ORF status, its function remaining uncertain. The CDR3 is 15 amino acids. The V end lost 0 bases, the J end lost 1 base, and 8 bases lay between the germline ends. The CDR3 protein is CASSLDRVSGNTIYF. The CDR3 DNA reads as TGTGCCAGCAGCTTGGACAGGGTTTCTGGAAACACCATATATTTT.

This rearrangement joins TRBV11-3 to TRBJ2-3, with D possibly TRBD1 on 5 matching bases. CDR1 is SGHNT and CDR2 is YENEEA in the germline V gene. CDR3 length equals 13 residues. The V end was cut by 4 bases, the J end by 4 bases, with 9 bases between. The DNA of the CDR3 is TGTGCCAGCAGCTATACAGGTCCAGATACGCAGTATTTT. This gives the protein CASSYTGPDTQYF.

The rearrangement joins TRBV5-6 to TRBJ2-7, with 7 bases fitting TRBD1. The V gene end was trimmed by 4 bases and the J gene end by 1 base; junction bases not matched to a gene: 8. The length of the CDR3 is 15 residues. Per the germline V gene, CDR1 is SGHDT and CDR2 is YYEEEE. Here the CDR3 DNA reads TGTGCCAGCAGCGTAGGACAGGTCCTTTCCTACGAGCAGTACTTC. Translation gives CASSVGQVLSYEQYF.